The 25 T cell receptor beta chains below all came from one sample that was sequenced in a study of CD4 T cells in relation to SARS-CoV-2 and coronaviruses. CD4+ T cells from unexposed donors were obtained before the COVID-19 pandemic (2011-2018). CD4+ T cells were isolated from the cells after around eleven days of culture. Their specific antigens are unknown. Here immunoSEQ multiplex PCR was the method, and the copy in TCRdb shows in-frame clones only, minus some. The sample includes around 31,000 clones, 72% of them seen just once. What was sequenced was CD4+ T cells from PBMCs, cultured in vitro. These receptors all come from a human donor in good health.

The V gene is TRBV27, the J gene TRBJ2-2; 8 positions match TRBD2. The CDR3 consists of 15 residues. The germline gives CDR1 MNHEY, CDR2 SMNVEV (reference sequence). Trimming cost V 8 bases and J 6 bases; bases outside gene matches: 11. CDR3 in amino acids: CASFTGGASAGELFF. The CDR3 nucleotides read TGTGCCAGCTTCACGGGGGGGGCTTCGGCCGGGGAGCTGTTTTTT.

By proportion, this clone is medium-sized. The chain has TRBV2 and TRBJ1-2, with 9 bases lining up with TRBD1. Germline V gene sequence: CDR1 SNHLY, CDR2 FYNNEI. This CDR3 is built from 11 residues. With V trimmed by 8 bases and J by 7 bases, 2 bases remained unmatched. CDR3 sequence (DNA): TGTGCCAGCGGACAGGGGTTTGGCTACACCTTC. As protein: CASGQGFGYTF.

This chain links TRBV2 with TRBJ2-5; possibly TRBD1 for D (6 bases). Germline CDR1 SNHLY, CDR2 FYNNEI. This CDR3 spans 13 amino acids. Trimming stripped 5 bases from V and 5 bases from J, with 12 bases between. CDR3 in amino acids: CASSNNREETQYF. CDR3 in DNA: TGTGCCAGCAGTAATAACAGGGAGGAGACCCAGTACTTC.

The chain recombines TRBV6-6 with TRBJ1-6; D perhaps matches TRBD1 (5 bases). The CDR3 sequence is 13 residues long. Germline CDR1 reads MNHNY; CDR2 reads SVGAGI (reference sequence). The V end was cut by 4 bases, the J end by 7 bases, with 8 bases between. Here the CDR3 DNA reads TGTGCCAGCAGTTCGGGACTGAATTCACCCCTCCACTTT. This gives the protein CASSSGLNSPLHF.

This sequence joins TRBV27 and TRBJ1-4, with D perhaps matching TRBD1 (5 bases). V was trimmed by 0 bases and J by 3 bases, leaving 20 bases between them. Looked up from germline, CDR1 is MNHEY and CDR2 is SMNVEV (reference sequence). CDR3 length: 19 residues. The CDR3 bases are TGTGCCAGCAGTTTATCGCCCGACAGAACAAGACGGGCTAATGAAAAACTGTTTTTT. The encoded protein is CASSLSPDRTRRANEKLFF.

There are a few counts of this clone. The V gene is TRBV27, the J gene TRBJ2-7, with 7 bases identical to TRBD1. V lost 8 bases to trimming and J lost 6 bases; unmatched junction nucleotides: 16. Germline V CDR1 and CDR2: MNHEY, SMNVEV (reference sequence). The CDR3 runs 15 residues. CDR3 protein: CASLEVAKGAVEQYF. CDR3 in DNA: TGTGCCAGCCTGGAGGTTGCCAAGGGGGCAGTCGAGCAGTACTTC.

CDR3 DNA sequence: TGTGCCAGCAGCTTGGGGACTAGCGGGGGGCCAACGGAGCAGTTCTTC. Its protein product is CASSLGTSGGPTEQFF. This chain uses TRBV5-4 with TRBJ2-1; 14 positions match TRBD2. CDR1 is SGHNT, CDR2 YYREEE, per germline (reference sequence). CDR3 length: 16 residues. The junction had 6 bases not matched to a gene; V was cut back by 0 bases and J by 10 bases. Full variable domain (missing parts from reference TRBV5-4 and TRBJ2-1): ETGVTQSPTHLIKTRGQQVTLRCSSQSGHNTVSWYQQALGQGPQFIFQYYREEENGRGNFPPRFSGLQFPNYSSELNVNALELDDSALYLCASSLGTSGGPTEQFFGPGTRLTVL.

The chain carries TRBV13 and TRBJ2-2; 8 nucleotides line up with TRBD2. Looked up from germline, CDR1 is PRHDT and CDR2 is FYEKMQ (reference sequence). V was clipped by 5 bases and J by 8 bases; unmatched bases: 10. This CDR3 has 15 amino acids. DNA for the CDR3: TGTGCCAGCAGCGCGGGACTAGGTCGGTTTGGGGAGCTGTTTTTT. The encoded protein is CASSAGLGRFGELFF. Full variable domain (outside the CDR3, taken from reference TRBV13 and TRBJ2-2): AAGVIQSPRHLIKEKRETATLKCYPIPRHDTVYWYQQGPGQDPQFLISFYEKMQSDKGSIPDRFSAQQFSDYHSELNMSSLELGDSALYFCASSAGLGRFGELFFGEGSRLTVL.

V usage is TRBV28 and J usage is TRBJ2-7; either TRBD1 or TRBD2 may supply D (5 bases each). The CDR3 is 14 amino acids. Trimming stripped 6 bases from V and 2 bases from J, with 14 bases between. The germline CDR1 and CDR2 sequences are MDHEN and SYDVKM. The CDR3 spells CASRGRGRTYEQYF. The CDR3 DNA follows: TGTGCCAGCAGGGGCCGGGGCCGTACCTACGAGCAGTACTTC.

Here the CDR3 DNA reads TGCGCCAGCAGCTTGGCTTCCGACTCTGGAAACACCATATATTTT. It encodes CASSLASDSGNTIYF. The chain employs TRBV5-1 and TRBJ1-3; D remains ambiguous. Germline CDR1 is SGHRS and CDR2 is YFSETQ. Trimming pared 0 bases from V and 0 bases from J, leaving 7 bases between. The CDR3 consists of 15 residues.

The chain carries TRBV29-1 and TRBJ1-2, with D unresolved. The germline gives CDR1 SQVTM, CDR2 ANQGSEA. The V and J ends lost 1 base and 14 bases respectively, with 8 bases between them. The CDR3 sequence is 9 residues long. The DNA of the CDR3 is TGCAGCGTTGAAGGGTCGCGGACCTTC. Translated: CSVEGSRTF.

The V call is TRBV7-2, the J call TRBJ2-7; the D gene is possibly TRBD1 (6 bases). With 5 bases removed from V and 3 bases from J, the gap between germline ends came to 14 bases. Germline V CDR1 and CDR2: SGHTA, FQGNSA. The CDR3 sequence is 14 residues long. The CDR3 coding sequence is TGTGCCAGCAGCCCGGTTTCAGGGGACTACGAGCAGTACTTC. Translated, it gives CASSPVSGDYEQYF.

The rearrangement links TRBV7-9 to TRBJ2-7; D gene unclear. V was clipped by 5 bases and J by 0 bases, with 5 bases between them. Germline CDR1 and CDR2: SEHNR and FQNEAQ (reference sequence). This CDR3 region has 12 residues. This CDR3 is CASSGRSYEQYF. Written as DNA, the CDR3 is TGTGCCAGCAGCGGACGCTCCTACGAGCAGTACTTC.

The chain uses TRBV5-1 and TRBJ2-7; 10 bases line up with TRBD1. The CDR3 consists of 15 residues. After removal of 1 base from V and 2 bases from J, the junction contained 3 bases not matched to a gene. Germline CDR1 SGHRS, CDR2 YFSETQ. CDR3 in amino acids: CASSLLGQGTYEQYF. The CDR3, as DNA: TGCGCCAGCAGCTTGTTGGGACAGGGGACCTACGAGCAGTACTTC.

The rearrangement links TRBV27 to TRBJ2-7; D is ambiguous. Between the trimmed V and J ends, which lost 0 bases and 0 bases, there was a span of 15 bases. In germline, CDR1 is MNHEY, CDR2 SMNVEV (reference sequence). The CDR3 extends over 17 amino acids. The CDR3 DNA is TGTGCCAGCAGTTTATCGGGAAAAAGATCCTTCTCCTACGAGCAGTACTTC. It yields the protein CASSLSGKRSFSYEQYF.

This clone was seen just once. V gene TRBV29-1 combines with J gene TRBJ1-2; D perhaps matches TRBD1 (6 bases). Looked up from germline, CDR1 is SQVTM and CDR2 is ANQGSEA. The CDR3 runs 13 residues. Trimming left V 4 bases short and J 2 bases short, with 11 bases between. DNA of the CDR3: TGCAGCGTTGCAAACAGGGTGAACTATGGCTACACCTTC. Protein: CSVANRVNYGYTF.

The gene calls are TRBV4-1 and TRBJ2-3; the D is unclear. V lost 0 bases and J lost 5, with 12 bases in between. The CDR3 has 15 residues. The germline CDR1 and CDR2 sequences are MGHRA and YSYEKL. The CDR3 bases are TGCGCCAGCAGCCAAGATGGGCCTCGACAAGATACGCAGTATTTT. The encoded protein is CASSQDGPRQDTQYF.

This clone was found a few times. The chain couples TRBV6-2 or TRBV6-3 to TRBJ2-7, with 10 bases aligning to TRBD1. The CDR3 is 14 amino acids. Trimming removed 6 bases from V and 4 bases from J; junction bases left unmatched: 6. Per the germline V gene, CDR1 is MNHEY and CDR2 is SVGEGT. CDR3 sequence: CASSPGQGVYEQYF. The DNA of the CDR3 is TGTGCCAGCAGCCCCGGACAGGGGGTGTACGAGCAGTACTTC.

This clone was detected only a few times. CDR3 nucleotide sequence: TGCAGCGTTGGATCGACGGATGGCAATCAGCCCCAGCATTTT. Its protein is CSVGSTDGNQPQHF. The V call is TRBV29-1, the J call TRBJ1-5; no clear D. The CDR3 length is 14 residues. Per the germline V gene, CDR1 is SQVTM and CDR2 is ANQGSEA. V was clipped by 4 bases and J by 2 bases, with 12 bases between them.

The gene calls are TRBV9 and TRBJ2-7; D ambiguous. Germline V lookup: CDR1 SGDLS, CDR2 YYNGEE. V dropped 0 bases and J dropped 0 bases, with 13 bases sitting between them. There are 16 residues in the CDR3. The CDR3 here is CASSVGSRGPSYEQYF. The CDR3 DNA reads as TGTGCCAGCAGCGTAGGCTCCAGAGGACCCTCCTACGAGCAGTACTTC.

The rearrangement joins TRBV11-2 to TRBJ2-1, with TRBD2 matching over 12 bases. Trimming cost V 4 bases and J 9 bases; bases outside gene matches: 4. The CDR3 sequence is 14 residues long. CDR1 SGHAT and CDR2 FQNNGV come from the germline V gene. The CDR3 is CASSSSGGAFEQFF. The DNA for the CDR3 is TGTGCCAGCAGCTCTAGCGGGGGGGCCTTTGAGCAGTTCTTC.

This chain joins TRBV5-8 and TRBJ1-1; D might be TRBD1 (5 bases). Germline CDR1 SGHTS, CDR2 YDEGEE. This CDR3 spans 13 amino acids. V lost 2 bases to trimming and J lost 1 base, with 6 bases between them. CDR3 protein: CASSFGQNTEAFF. Written as DNA, the CDR3 is TGTGCCAGCAGCTTTGGACAGAACACTGAAGCTTTCTTT.

The gene calls are TRBV7-2 and TRBJ2-1; the D gene could be TRBD1 or TRBD2 (5 bases each). Looked up from germline, CDR1 is SGHTA and CDR2 is FQGNSA. CDR3 length: 18 amino acids. V gave up 5 bases and J gave up 0 bases, with 20 bases separating them. The CDR3 DNA sequence: TGTGCCAGCAGCCAAAAAGGGGCCAGCGGCCTCTCCTACAATGAGCAGTTCTTC. The encoded protein is CASSQKGASGLSYNEQFF.

The gene calls are TRBV10-3 and TRBJ1-1; D may be TRBD1 (6 bases). V shed 0 bases and J shed 4 bases, with 15 bases lying between them. The CDR3 has 16 amino acids. Germline CDR1 and CDR2: ENHRY and SYGVKD. CDR3: CAISESTQGRGTEAFF. CDR3 in DNA: TGTGCCATCAGTGAGTCTACACAGGGAAGGGGCACTGAAGCTTTCTTT.

The chain couples TRBV3-1 (or the pseudogene TRBV3-2) to TRBJ2-1, with 10 bases aligning to TRBD1. Germline-derived CDR1 and CDR2 are LGHDT and YNNKEL (reference sequence). J was trimmed by 8 bases and V by 1 base; bases with no gene match: 5. The CDR3 is 15 residues long. The CDR3 sequence is CASSQADRGLDEQFF. CDR3 in DNA: TGTGCCAGCAGCCAAGCGGACAGGGGGTTGGATGAGCAGTTCTTC.